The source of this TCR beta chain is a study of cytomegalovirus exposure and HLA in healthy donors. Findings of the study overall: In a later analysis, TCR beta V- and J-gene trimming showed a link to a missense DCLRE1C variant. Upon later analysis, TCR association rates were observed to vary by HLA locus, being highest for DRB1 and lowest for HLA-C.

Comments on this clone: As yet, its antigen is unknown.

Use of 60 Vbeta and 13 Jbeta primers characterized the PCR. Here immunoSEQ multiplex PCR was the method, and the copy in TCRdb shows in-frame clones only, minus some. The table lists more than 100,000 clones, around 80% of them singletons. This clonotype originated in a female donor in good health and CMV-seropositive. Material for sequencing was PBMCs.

In nucleotides, the CDR3 is TGTGCCAGCAGTTACGGGCAATATTCAGATACGCAGTATTTT. Its protein is CASSYGQYSDTQYF. The V and J genes are TRBV6-6 and TRBJ2-3; no definite D call. Trimming took 2 bases from V and 4 from J, leaving 10 bases between them. CDR1 is MNHNY, CDR2 SVGAGI, per germline (reference sequence). The CDR3 sequence is 14 residues long.